Below, one T cell receptor beta chain is given with its context. Its antigen is unknown. Base qualities are not provided; no much larger clone lies one nucleotide away. Using the deep immunoSEQ assay, multiplex PCR amplified TCR CDR3 regions from genomic DNA. Extracted genomic DNA from each cell subset was spread evenly across all wells of several immunoSEQ 96-well plates, with each plate serving as a replicate. Each replicate PCR for sorted subsets received 150 to 250 ng genomic DNA, equal to 30,000 or so T cell genomes. Purified libraries were quantified with a Qubit 3.0 fluorometer, sized on a Bioanalyzer 2100, and re-quantified with the KAPA Library Quantification kit. Every immunoSEQ 96-well plate was sequenced on a dedicated single-read 150-cycle Illumina NextSeq 550 flow cell. The authors' pipeline ran thus. Because the immunoSEQ output included only junctional sequences and no quality scores, the filtering could not be the same as the filtering used for full-length reads. Sequences were annotated with PyIR, a Python wrapper for IgBLAST v1.9, and V/J genes and CDR3 were assigned using IMGT germline references. Reads were filtered out if the reads had weak V/J assignments (E-value above 1e-6), no CDR3, stop codons, out-of-frame junctions, or ambiguous translated residues. V3J clonotypes were defined as sequences sharing an identical inferred V gene, J gene, and CDR3 amino acid sequence. Percentage overlap between repertoires was computed as shared unique clonotypes divided by the size of the smaller repertoire. Richness of each repertoire was evaluated using RTK rarefaction, the Chao1 estimator, and Recon v2.1 estimates of unobserved clonotypes. Generation probabilities were computed with OLGA for all TCRbeta clonotypes obtained by the gDNA method from a few donors. Sourced from immuneACCESS, this table was stored by TCRdb with only in-frame sequences that have V and J called. A share of the clones is absent; for the studies checked, an unresolved V gene accounts for under half, and the remainder has no known explanation. The DNA was the basis for D and trimming; V, J and clone size are from that table. Across this sample there are roughly 850,000 clones, with roughly 96% seen only once. About 0.25% of the sample goes to the ten largest clones.

For the CD8 naive samples, CD45RO-negative cells were positively selected for CCR7, yielding a CD45RA+CCR7+ population from which TemRA cells were excluded. The donors were healthy, HIV-negative adults with no recently reported acute infections or vaccinations. All donors were Caucasian adults living in Nashville, Tennessee, USA. Blood was collected by leukapheresis, and PBMCs were isolated by Ficoll-Histopaque density gradient centrifugation and then cryopreserved in liquid nitrogen vapor phase. Analytical flow cytometry was used to check the purity and quantity of each magnetically sorted T cell population. From each sorted fraction, genomic DNA was isolated and quantified by UV absorbance on a Nanodrop 2000c. The sample is drawn from a study of shared clonotypes between healthy human individuals (dated by TCRdb to about 2020). For the wider study: The cohort included three men and a couple of women between 18 and 49 years of age. Between about 0.94 and 10 billion PBMCs per donor were obtained by leukapheresis. For each donor, CD4 naive and CD4 memory were each run on three plates, CD8 naive on two plates, and CD8 memory on one plate. Libraries were prepared and TCR repertoires were sequenced by different laboratories using diverse techniques, in order to increase sequencing depth and limit assay-specific biases. To estimate repertoire size and how much clonotypes are shared between individuals, the study performed deep sequencing of blood TCR repertoires from a handful of healthy adults. What the research found in general, with its limitations: Compared with non-shared clonotypes, the clonotypes found in all four sorted-subset donors had higher generation probabilities. Naive subsets generally had larger estimated clonotype richness than memory subsets did. Only blood was sampled, and tissue TCR repertoires likely differ from those in blood. Because the study included only a small number of donors, the genetic and exposure-history diversity represented was limited. About 5% of naive CD4, around 4% of naive CD8, roughly 2.4% of memory CD4, and less than 0.45% of memory CD8 clonotypes were shared across a handful of donors. Incomplete sequencing was indicated by rarefaction of sorted-subset datasets, despite the large sequencing depth. Pairwise subsampling led to the expectation that sequencing depth would affect the degree of clonotype sharing among donors.

There are 15 amino acids in the CDR3, from cysteine to phenylalanine inclusive. Only the CDR3 portion is preserved as DNA: 45 bases, with reading frame beginning at the first base. Per the germline V gene (reference sequence), MNHEY is the CDR1 and SMNVEV is the CDR2. Here V drops 6 bases and J drops 5 bases, and the junction holds 8 bases not matched to any gene. Material for sequencing was naive CD8+ T cells sorted from blood. According to the study, the label for this sample's cell subset or site signals: CD45RA+CCR7+. The TCR sequence derives from a young man in good health. The chain is made from TRBV27 and TRBJ2-7; the junction holds 12 bases that match TRBD2. The CDR3 protein sequence reads: CASRATSGSYNEQYF. The DNA is TGTGCCAGCAGGGCGACTAGCGGGAGTTATAACGAGCAGTACTTC.